This section outlines one T cell receptor beta chain sequence together with its context. This clonotype came up a few times. Its antigen remains unidentified. There are no base qualities to consult, and no much larger clone falls within one base. The sample originates from a study of T-cell reconstitution after alpha-beta-depleted transplantation in children (dated by TCRdb to about 2016). Notes on the research overall: The study quantitatively tracked T-cell immune reconstitution after TCRalphabeta/CD19-depleted allogeneic hematopoietic cell transplantation in children using TCR repertoire profiling. The paper's findings and limits, for the study overall: Hyperexpanded clone frequencies declined over subsequent months; after one year, T-cell counts and TCRbeta diversity were mostly attributed to newly produced T cells. In some patients, the high TCRbeta diversity seen at day 60 was put down to recipient T cells and intrathymic progenitors that had survived conditioning. About two months after transplant, the apparently early recovery of alphabetaT-cell counts reportedly depended on just several hundred clones that had expanded rapidly and came from non-depleted graft cells.

The treatment or condition label of this sample denotes: allogeneic hematopoietic cell transplantation with graft depleted of TCRalphabeta T cells and CD19 B cells. Transplant recipients were children who received TCRalphabeta/CD19-depleted allogeneic hematopoietic cell grafts. From its cysteine to its phenylalanine, the CDR3 spans 16 amino acids. Only the CDR3 DNA is retained, 48 bases long and in frame from the first base. Trimming removed 5 bases from V and 4 bases from J, leaving 17 bases between the germline ends. CDR1 SGHTA and CDR2 FQGTGA were looked up in the germline V gene. Libraries were constructed by PCR. The instrument given in TCRdb is Illumina HiSeq 2500. TCR library preparation used molecular barcoding, with unique molecular identifiers applied to normalize quantification of the TCRbeta repertoire. TCRdb cleaned the public reads at Q25 with fastp, built clones with MiXCR and kept in-frame beta chains. Each entry is one CDR3 protein sequence, shown with its most common DNA and genes. The sample yields a few hundred thousand distinct CDR3 sequences; over 9.5% were counted once. The ten largest clonotypes hold 7.5% of the sample.

The source material was PBMCs, sampled before TCRalphabeta/CD19-depleted stem cell transplant. The TCR comes from a boy in the first two years of life with acute myeloid leukemia, due to receive a stem cell transplant. The V and J segments used are TRBV7-3 and TRBJ2-2; TRBD2 is perhaps the D gene, given 6 matching bases. The DNA reads as follows: TGTGCCAGCAGCCCGGGATGGGTCGGGGGCACCGGGGAGCTGTTTTTT. The resulting protein is CASSPGWVGGTGELFF. Beyond the CDR3, the reference TRBV7-3 and TRBJ2-2 genes provide the residues; the full variable domain reads: GAGVSQTPSNKVTEKGKYVELRCDPISGHTALYWYRQSLGQGPEFLIYFQGTGAADDSGLPNDRFFAVRPEGSVSTLKIQRTERGDSAVYLCASSPGWVGGTGELFFGEGSRLTVL.